The sequence of this T cell receptor beta chain was determined in a study of control samples from healthy donors and cancer patients. Using immunoSEQ multiplex PCR, the repertoire was profiled, and TCRdb retains in-frame clones only, with some absent. In the table there are some 130,000 clones, just under 95% of which are singletons. This CDR3 region has 12 residues. Trimming removed 7 bases from V and 9 bases from J, with 10 bases in between. Germline V lookup: CDR1 SNHLY, CDR2 FYNNEI. Sequencing was done on a sample of blood. This receptor was taken from a man between 18 and 29 years old in good health. The chain joins TRBV2 to TRBJ1-6; a weak D match, TRBD1 (6 bases). This CDR3 reads CASTPTGSPLHF. The CDR3 nucleotides are TGTGCCAGCACCCCGACAGGTTCACCCCTCCACTTT.